Sequencing of this T cell receptor (beta chain) was carried out in a study of Ad26.COV2.S vaccination and SARS-CoV-2 variants. Data came from immunoSEQ multiplex PCR; TCRdb stores just in-frame clones and leaves some out. The sample records hundreds of thousands of clones, around 89% being singletons. Noted treatment: around 19 received Ad26.COV2.S at low or high dose, single or two shots; five or six received placebo; per-sample allocation not given. The study sampled participants on day 63 after the first vaccine or placebo injection. Boston hosted the donor, who was an adult aged 18-55 years. Trimming shortened V by 7 bases and J by 0 bases, and 10 bases separated the two germline ends. The CDR3 has 14 residues. Germline V gives CDR1 MNHEY, CDR2 SVGAGI.

The V and J genes are TRBV6-5 and TRBJ1-5, with unresolved D. The receptor comes from a person between 18 and 65 years old who received the Ad26.COV2.S COVID-19 vaccine or a placebo. The material sequenced was peripheral blood, taken in a trial of Ad26.COV2.S vaccine versus placebo. CDR3 loop: CASILQYSNQPQHF. In DNA, the CDR3 is TGTGCCAGCATTTTACAGTATAGCAATCAGCCCCAGCATTTT.